This is a list of T cell receptor beta chains from one sample in a study of cytomegalovirus exposure and HLA in healthy donors. This table comes from immunoSEQ multiplex PCR, and its TCRdb copy is limited to in-frame clones, with some not included. The sample holds roughly 120,000 clones, 80% seen once. Sequenced input: PBMCs. These receptors all stem from a man aged 25 to 45 in good health and CMV-seronegative. Each CDR3 is given with its conserved first and last residue. D genes are given only for firm matches. Clone size is shown for a subset of rows, as once, few, many or a class of expanded clone.

clone size | J gene | D gene | V gene | CDR3 protein | CDR3 DNA
- | TRBJ2-6 | TRBD1 | TRBV7-9 | CASSETGNGANVLTF | TGTGCCAGCAGCGAGACAGGGAATGGGGCCAACGTCCTGACTTTC
- | TRBJ2-3 | TRBD1 | TRBV5-1 | CASSPTGDHTQYF | TGCGCCAGCAGCCCGACAGGGGATCATACGCAGTATTTT
- | TRBJ2-4 | - | TRBV28 | CASSRTESKNIQYF | TGTGCCAGCAGCCGGACAGAAAGCAAAAACATTCAGTACTTC
- | TRBJ2-7 | - | TRBV30 | CACPRDNYEQYF | TGTGCCTGCCCCAGGGACAACTACGAGCAGTACTTC
- | TRBJ2-5 | - | TRBV6-4 | CASSESAGQETQYF | TGTGCCAGCAGTGAGTCGGCGGGGCAAGAGACCCAGTACTTC
- | TRBJ2-7 | TRBD1 | TRBV7-2 | CASSPQGQLNSYEQYF | TGTGCCAGCAGCCCCCAGGGACAGTTGAACTCCTACGAGCAGTACTTC
- | TRBJ1-4 | TRBD1 | TRBV5-1 | CASRLPGTGNEKLFF | TGCGCCAGCAGACTACCCGGGACAGGGAATGAAAAACTGTTTTTT
- | TRBJ2-1 | TRBD2 | TRBV7-3 | CASSFRLAGANEQFF | TGTGCCAGCAGCTTTCGACTAGCGGGAGCTAATGAGCAGTTCTTC
once | TRBJ1-1 | TRBD1 | TRBV5-6 | CASSLEGTGYTEAFF | TGTGCCAGCAGCTTGGAGGGGACAGGGTACACTGAAGCTTTCTTT
- | TRBJ2-7 | - | TRBV28 | CTSSPKWATYEQYF | TGTACCAGCAGTCCCAAATGGGCCACCTACGAGCAGTACTTC
- | TRBJ2-7 | TRBD1 | TRBV6-1 | CASPKGAGAEQYF | TGTGCCAGCCCTAAGGGGGCAGGAGCCGAGCAGTACTTC
- | TRBJ1-2 | TRBD1 | TRBV4-3 | CASSPTGGNYGYTF | TGCGCCAGCAGCCCAACAGGGGGCAACTATGGCTACACCTTC
few | TRBJ2-3 | TRBD2 | TRBV6-1 | CASRQIAGSTDTQYF | TGTGCCAGCAGGCAAATAGCGGGGAGCACAGATACGCAGTATTTT